Detailed here is one T cell receptor (beta chain). The data belong to a study of blood T cell repertoires in COVID-19. Trimming took 0 bases from V and 7 from J, leaving 4 bases between them. This CDR3 comprises 12 residues. CDR1 SEHNR and CDR2 FQNEAQ come from the germline V gene (reference sequence). The assay was immunoSEQ multiplex PCR, and TCRdb's table has in-frame clones only and misses some. The repertoire holds about 220,000 clones, with roughly 85% as singletons. This chain links TRBV7-9 with TRBJ2-1; unclear D gene. This TCR came from a man aged 50 to 60 who had recovered from COVID-19. Sequencing was performed on peripheral blood. In DNA form, the CDR3 reads TGTGCCAGCAGCTTAGCACTAAATGAGCAGTTCTTC. Encoded protein: CASSLALNEQFF.